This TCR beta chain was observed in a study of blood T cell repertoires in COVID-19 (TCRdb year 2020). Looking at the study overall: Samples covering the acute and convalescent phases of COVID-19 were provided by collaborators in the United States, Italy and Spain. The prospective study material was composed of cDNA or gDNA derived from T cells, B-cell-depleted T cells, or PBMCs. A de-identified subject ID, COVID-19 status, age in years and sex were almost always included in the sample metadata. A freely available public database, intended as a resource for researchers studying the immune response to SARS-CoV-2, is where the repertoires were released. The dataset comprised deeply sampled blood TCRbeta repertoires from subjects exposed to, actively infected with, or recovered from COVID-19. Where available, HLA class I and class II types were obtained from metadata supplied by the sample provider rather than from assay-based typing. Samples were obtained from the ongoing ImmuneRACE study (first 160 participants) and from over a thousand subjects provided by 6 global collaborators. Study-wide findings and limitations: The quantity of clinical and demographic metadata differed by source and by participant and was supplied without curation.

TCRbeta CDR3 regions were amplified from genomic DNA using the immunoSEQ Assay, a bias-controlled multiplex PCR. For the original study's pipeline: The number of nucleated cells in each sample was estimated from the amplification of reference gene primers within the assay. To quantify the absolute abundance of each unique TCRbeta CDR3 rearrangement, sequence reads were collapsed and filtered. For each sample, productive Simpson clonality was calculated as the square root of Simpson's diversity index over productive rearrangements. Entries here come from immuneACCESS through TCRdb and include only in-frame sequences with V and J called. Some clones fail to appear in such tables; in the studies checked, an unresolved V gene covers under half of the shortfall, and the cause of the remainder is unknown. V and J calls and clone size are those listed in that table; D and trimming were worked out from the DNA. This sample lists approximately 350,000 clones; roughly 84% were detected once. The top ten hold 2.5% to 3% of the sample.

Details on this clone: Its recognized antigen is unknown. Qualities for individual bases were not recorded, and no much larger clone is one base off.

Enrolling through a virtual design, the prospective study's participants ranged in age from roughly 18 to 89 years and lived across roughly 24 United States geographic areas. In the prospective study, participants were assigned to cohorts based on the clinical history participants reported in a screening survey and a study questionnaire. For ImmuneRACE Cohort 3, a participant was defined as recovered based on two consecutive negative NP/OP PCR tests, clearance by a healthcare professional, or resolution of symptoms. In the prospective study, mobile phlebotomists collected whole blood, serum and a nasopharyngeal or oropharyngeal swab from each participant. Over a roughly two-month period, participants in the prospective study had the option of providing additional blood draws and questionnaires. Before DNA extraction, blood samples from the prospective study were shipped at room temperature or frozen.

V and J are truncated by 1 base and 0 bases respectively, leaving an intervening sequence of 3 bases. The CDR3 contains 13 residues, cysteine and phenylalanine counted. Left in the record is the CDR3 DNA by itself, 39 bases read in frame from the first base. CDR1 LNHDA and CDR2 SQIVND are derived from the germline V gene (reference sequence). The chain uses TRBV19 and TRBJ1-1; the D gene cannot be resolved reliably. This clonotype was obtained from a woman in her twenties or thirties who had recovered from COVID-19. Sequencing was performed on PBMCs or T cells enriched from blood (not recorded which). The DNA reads TGTGCCAGTAGTATAGGTATGAACACTGAAGCTTTCTTT. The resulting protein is CASSIGMNTEAFF.